The next 20 T cell receptor beta chains were all read from a single sample in a study of regulatory T cells in long-lasting Graves disease. Through Arm-PCR of CDR3 regions and iRepertoire HTBI primers, TCR beta libraries were built. TCRdb reprocessed the multiplex PCR reads with MiXCR, giving one entry per CDR3 protein. The table shows roughly 490,000 distinct CDR3 sequences, with approximately 23% occurring only once. Noted time point: persistent/refractory GD, antithyroid drugs over 5 years with positive TRAb. Scientists built the TCR library using RNA that was extracted from PBMCs. The specimen comprised peripheral blood mononuclear cells (PBMCs), sampled when the disease was refractory, from a patient treated with antithyroid drugs. Receptors originate from a female donor with Graves disease.

This chain uses TRBV28 with TRBJ2-5; 7 positions agree with TRBD2. Losses at the gene ends were 6 bases for V and 2 bases for J; bases not matched to a gene: 12. Germline values: CDR1 MDHEN, CDR2 SYDVKM. The CDR3 length is 16 residues. The CDR3 region is CASSPLAGDNQETQYF. As DNA, the CDR3 is TGTGCCAGCAGCCCCCTCGCGGGAGACAATCAAGAGACCCAGTACTTC.

A few counts support this clonotype. This sequence joins TRBV25-1 and TRBJ2-7; 7 nucleotides line up with TRBD1. V lost 5 bases to trimming and J lost 2 bases; unmatched junction nucleotides: 6. The CDR3 is made up of 14 amino acids. Germline-derived CDR1 and CDR2 are MGHDK and SYGVNS. The DNA of the CDR3 is TGTGCCAGCAGTTGGACAGGAGAAGCCTACGAGCAGTACTTC. Translated, it gives CASSWTGEAYEQYF.

The genes are TRBV6-2 or TRBV6-3 and TRBJ2-2; the D call may be TRBD1 or TRBD2 (5 bases each). Germline CDR1 MNHEY, CDR2 SVGEGT. The length of the CDR3 is 17 residues. V dropped 6 bases and J dropped 0 bases, with 17 bases sitting between them. The CDR3 DNA reads TGTGCCAGCAGCCCGGACCCGGGACGGGCGAACACCGGGGAGCTGTTTTTT. Its translation: CASSPDPGRANTGELFF.

Here the CDR3 reads CSARGSGQGPEQYF. The CDR3 nucleotides are TGCAGTGCTAGAGGATCGGGACAGGGCCCCGAGCAGTACTTC. This chain joins TRBV20-1 and TRBJ2-7; 9 positions match TRBD1. Germline CDR1 reads DFQATT; CDR2 reads SNEGSKA (reference sequence). With 1 base clipped from V and 6 bases from J, the junction kept 7 bases outside the gene matches. The CDR3 covers 14 residues.

In its sample, this clonotype was seen many times. The chain joins TRBV2 to TRBJ1-5; no clear D gene. The CDR3 consists of 15 residues. Germline values: CDR1 SNHLY, CDR2 FYNNEI. Trimming shortened V by 6 bases and J by 2 bases, and 14 bases separated the two germline ends. The CDR3 loop is CASSRWSSRNQPQHF. CDR3 DNA sequence: TGTGCCAGCAGCAGATGGTCCAGCCGCAATCAGCCCCAGCATTTT. Variable domain in full (rest from reference TRBV2 and TRBJ1-5): EPEVTQTPSHQVTQMGQEVILRCVPISNHLYFYWYRQILGQKVEFLVSFYNNEISEKSEIFDDQFSVERPDGSNFTLKIRSTKLEDSAMYFCASSRWSSRNQPQHFGDGTRLSIL.

This clonotype has more than one count but fewer than ten. The gene calls are TRBV20-1 and TRBJ1-1; D call uncertain. CDR1 DFQATT and CDR2 SNEGSKA come from the germline V gene (reference sequence). The CDR3 sequence is 13 residues long. V lost 6 bases and J lost 2, with 13 bases in between. The CDR3 sequence: CSALGLTNTEAFF. CDR3 coding DNA: TGCAGTGCCCTCGGACTTACTAACACTGAAGCTTTCTTT.

The chain is built from TRBV3-1 and TRBJ1-1; 7 positions agree with TRBD1. V shed 1 base, J shed 3 bases, and the junction held 5 bases outside the gene matches. Germline-derived CDR1 and CDR2 are LGHDT and YNNKEL (reference sequence). This CDR3 is built from 15 residues. The CDR3 is CASSQGDRWDTEAFF. The CDR3 nucleotides are TGTGCCAGCAGCCAAGGGGACAGATGGGACACTGAAGCTTTCTTT.

This clonotype was detected only a few times. This chain uses TRBV25-1 with TRBJ2-2, with D possibly being TRBD1 (6 bases). Germline V gene sequence: CDR1 MGHDK, CDR2 SYGVNS. V was cut by 8 bases and J by 4 bases, with 11 bases left in between. CDR3 length: 13 amino acids. The CDR3 DNA follows: TGTGCCAGCGGCGAAGGGGGCACCGGGGAGCTGTTTTTT. Its protein is CASGEGGTGELFF.

A word on this clonotype: A single base separates this from a much larger clone, so it may be a read error. The chain combines TRBV6-2 or TRBV6-3 with TRBJ2-7; 7 nucleotides line up with TRBD1. The V gene's germline CDR1 is MNHEY and CDR2 SVGEGT. CDR3 size: 14 residues. The DNA of the CDR3 is TGTGCCGGCAGCTTGGGACAGTCGCCCCACGAGCAGTACTTC. Translation: CAGSLGQSPHEQYF.

Only one count was recorded for this clonotype. The chain uses TRBV30 and TRBJ1-1; 7 nucleotides match TRBD1. The trim removed 8 bases at V and 5 bases at J, leaving 11 bases unmatched. CDR1 is GTSNPN, CDR2 SVGIG, per germline (reference sequence). This CDR3 region has 13 residues. CDR3 region: CAADRQGGTEAFF. The CDR3 coding sequence is TGTGCCGCTGATAGACAGGGAGGAACTGAAGCTTTCTTT.

This clonotype appeared a few times. V gene TRBV6-1 combines with J gene TRBJ2-3; TRBD2 aligns across 8 bases. The germline CDR1 and CDR2 sequences are MNHNS and SASEGT. J gave up 4 bases and V 6 bases, and 12 bases lay outside the gene matches. The CDR3 has 16 amino acids. The CDR3 sequence is CASRPLSRGGSDTQYF. CDR3 coding DNA: TGTGCCAGCAGGCCGCTTAGTCGGGGGGGGTCAGATACGCAGTATTTT.

The chain has TRBV7-9 and TRBJ2-7; possible D gene TRBD1, 5 bases. V was clipped by 5 bases and J by 2 bases, with 13 bases between them. This CDR3 comprises 14 residues. From germline, CDR1 is SEHNR and CDR2 FQNEAQ (reference sequence). CDR3 coding DNA: TGTGCCAGCAGCCCCCGACAGATTCCCTACGAGCAGTACTTC. It specifies CASSPRQIPYEQYF.

J is TRBJ1-2 and V is TRBV5-8; no clear D. Trimming removed 1 base from V and 6 bases from J, with 7 bases in between. Looked up from germline, CDR1 is SGHTS and CDR2 is YDEGEE. CDR3 length: 12 residues. CDR3 sequence reads: CASSLYRNGYTF. CDR3 coding DNA: TGTGCCAGCAGCTTGTACCGTAATGGCTACACCTTC.

This clonotype came up many times. The rearrangement uses TRBV7-2 and TRBJ1-1; D is undetermined. V dropped 4 bases and J dropped 4 bases, with 10 bases sitting between them. Germline CDR1 reads SGHTA; CDR2 reads FQGNSA. The CDR3 has 13 residues. The CDR3 nucleotides read TGTGCCAGCAGCTCCGGGTGGAGCACTGAAGCTTTCTTT. Its translation is CASSSGWSTEAFF.

This clonotype has only a few counts. The V and J genes are TRBV20-1 and TRBJ2-1; TRBD2 matches at 9 bases. The ends lost 2 bases at V and 8 bases at J; junction bases unmatched: 10. The CDR3 spans 15 residues. Germline CDR1 is DFQATT and CDR2 is SNEGSKA (reference sequence). The CDR3 nucleotides are TGCAGTGCTAGACCCCTAGCGGGACGGGTCGATGAGCAGTTCTTC. Translation gives CSARPLAGRVDEQFF.

This clonotype has at least ten counts. The chain links TRBV7-3 to TRBJ2-5, with D unresolved. Germline V gene data show CDR1 as SGHTA and CDR2 as FQGTGA. V was trimmed by 6 bases and J by 2 bases, leaving 13 bases between them. This CDR3 contains 14 residues. CDR3 sequence (DNA): TGTGCCAGCAGTACATCGGAATGGCAAGAGACCCAGTACTTC. Amino acid sequence: CASSTSEWQETQYF.

This clonotype showed up many times. V usage is TRBV12-3 or TRBV12-4 and J usage is TRBJ1-1, with D possibly matching TRBD1 (6 bases). The V end was cut by 7 bases, the J end by 3 bases, with 12 bases between. The CDR3 consists of 13 residues. CDR3 residues: CASNGGAYTEAFF. The CDR3 nucleotides are TGTGCCAGCAACGGGGGGGCCTACACTGAAGCTTTCTTT.

This clonotype was counted many times. This chain joins TRBV6-1 and TRBJ2-7, with D tentatively TRBD2 (6 bases). V was trimmed by 6 bases and J by 2 bases, leaving 11 bases between them. The CDR3 contains 13 residues. Germline V lookup: CDR1 MNHNS, CDR2 SASEGT. The CDR3 reads CASRRDRAYEQYF. The DNA for the CDR3 is TGTGCCAGCAGGCGGGACCGAGCCTACGAGCAGTACTTC.

In its sample, this clonotype was seen a few times. The chain employs TRBV20-1 and TRBJ1-1, with a possible D match to TRBD1 (5 bases). CDR1 DFQATT and CDR2 SNEGSKA come from the germline V gene (reference sequence). V was shortened by 6 bases and J by 6 bases, with 14 bases between the two germline ends. There are 12 residues in the CDR3. The DNA of the CDR3 is TGCAGTGCGAGATCTTCAGGGTCTGAAGCTTTCTTT. Amino acid sequence: CSARSSGSEAFF.

This clonotype was seen just once. A read error may be the cause here, since a much bigger clone is one base away. The chain uses TRBV7-2 and TRBJ2-5; D remains unclear. CDR1 and CDR2 from the germline V gene are SGHTA and FQGNSA. The CDR3 is 13 amino acids. Trimming cost V 11 bases and J 5 bases, with 18 bases left between them. The CDR3 sequence: CACTQRVRETQYF. CDR3 in DNA: TGTGCCTGCACCCAAAGGGTTCGGGAGACCCAGTACTTC.